These T cell receptor beta chains were read from a single sample in a study of CD8 T cells in ankylosing spondylitis. TCRdb reprocessed the 5' RACE reads via MiXCR and lists one record per CDR3 protein. The repertoire consists of some 140,000 distinct CDR3 sequences, with about 6.7% occurring once and the leading ten covering around 12%. Sequencing used blood, either unsorted or a sorted T cell fraction (not recorded which). These receptors were collected from a female donor with ankylosing spondylitis or in good health (not recorded which). Both conserved end residues are part of each CDR3. A D gene is named only where the DNA matches it firmly. Size is stated for part of the rows, as once, few or many counts, or as a class when the clone is expanded.

d_call cdr3_length clone_size j_call v_call cdr3_aa cdr3_nt
NA 14 many TRBJ2-5 TRBV20-1 CSASPGNKQETQYF TGCAGTGCTTCTCCGGGCAATAAACAAGAGACCCAGTACTTC
NA 16 many TRBJ2-1 TRBV4-2 CASSQDIQGGYNEQFF TGTGCCAGCAGCCAAGATATACAGGGGGGGTACAATGAGCAGTTCTTC
TRBD2 14 many TRBJ2-1 TRBV29-1 CSVGTGTSGGEQFF TGCAGCGTTGGGACCGGGACTAGCGGGGGGGAGCAGTTCTTC
TRBD2 16 many TRBJ2-5 TRBV11-2 CASSPTGLAGVLTQYF TGTGCCAGCAGCCCCACGGGACTAGCGGGGGTGTTGACCCAGTACTTC
NA 15 many TRBJ1-1 TRBV5-1 CASSPSRGPNTEAFF TGCGCCAGCAGCCCTAGCAGGGGCCCGAACACTGAAGCTTTCTTT
NA 15 many TRBJ2-5 TRBV5-1 CASSLAAGDQETQYF TGCGCCAGCAGCTTGGCGGCAGGAGATCAAGAGACCCAGTACTTC
NA 13 many TRBJ2-1 TRBV18 CASSPGPADEQFF TGTGCCAGCTCACCCGGGCCTGCGGATGAGCAGTTCTTC
NA 14 many TRBJ1-1 TRBV11-3 CASRGGHLNTEAFF TGTGCCAGCAGGGGGGGGCACTTGAACACTGAAGCTTTCTTT
TRBD2 17 NA TRBJ2-5 TRBV12-3/TRBV12-4 CASSPQLAGGLQETQYF TGTGCCAGCAGTCCGCAACTAGCGGGGGGTCTACAAGAGACCCAGTACTTC
NA 13 many TRBJ1-1 TRBV15 CATSRALGTEAFF TGTGCCACCAGCAGAGCGTTAGGGACTGAAGCTTTCTTT
NA 13 many TRBJ1-4 TRBV5-1 CASNAYGSEKLFF TGCGCCAGCAATGCGTATGGGAGTGAAAAACTGTTTTTT
TRBD2 15 many TRBJ2-1 TRBV5-1 CASSLEFSGGIAQFF TGCGCCAGCAGCTTGGAATTTAGCGGGGGAATTGCGCAGTTCTTC
TRBD1 15 many TRBJ1-1 TRBV20-1 CSASPGQRTNTEAFF TGCAGTGCTTCCCCGGGACAGAGAACGAACACTGAAGCTTTCTTT
NA 15 NA TRBJ2-7 TRBV28 CASNRDPENSYEQYF TGTGCCAGTAACCGGGATCCTGAAAACTCCTACGAGCAGTACTTC
NA 14 many TRBJ2-3 TRBV24-1 CATSDPGRTDTQYF TGTGCCACCAGTGATCCTGGACGGACAGATACGCAGTATTTT
NA 10 NA TRBJ2-1 TRBV29-1 CSVVWCVQFF TGCAGCGTTGTTTGGTGTGTCCAATTCTTC
NA 14 many TRBJ2-3 TRBV18 CASSPGGRADTQYF TGTGCCAGCTCACCAGGGGGCCGGGCAGATACGCAGTATTTT
TRBD1 14 many TRBJ1-1 TRBV29-1 CSVREGAGDTEAFF TGCAGCGTTAGGGAGGGGGCGGGGGACACTGAAGCTTTCTTT
NA 15 many TRBJ1-4 TRBV5-1 CASSEFFTTNEKLFF TGCGCCAGCAGCGAGTTTTTCACAACTAATGAAAAACTGTTTTTT
TRBD1 14 many TRBJ1-2 TRBV28 CASSPGQVNYGYTF TGTGCCAGCTCACCGGGACAGGTTAACTATGGCTACACCTTC
NA 15 few TRBJ2-1 TRBV20-1 CSASPSGPRLNEQFF TGCAGTGCTAGCCCCTCGGGACCCAGACTCAATGAGCAGTTCTTC
NA 16 many TRBJ1-5 TRBV19 CASSKVEGSSNQPQHF TGTGCCAGTAGTAAGGTAGAGGGGAGTAGCAATCAGCCCCAGCATTTT
TRBD1 16 many TRBJ2-7 TRBV5-1 CASSADRVSSIYEQYF TGCGCCAGCAGCGCTGACAGGGTTTCAAGTATCTACGAGCAGTACTTC